The entry that follows covers one T cell receptor beta chain sequence. Its antigen remains unknown. Sequence at one end of the junction differs from germline and may be a read error. This sample includes further DNA sequences coding for the same CDR3. The data were taken from a study of cytomegalovirus exposure and HLA in healthy donors. Across the whole study: Caucasian-associated ancestry cluster membership applied to about 83% of 398 genotyped donors. Study results and limitations: In a later analysis, 16,951 TCR beta sequences were associated with HLA alleles at 0.05 false discovery rate.

The PCR was carried out with 60 Vbeta primers and 13 Jbeta primers. The data were produced by immunoSEQ multiplex PCR, yet TCRdb's version contains in-frame clones alone and is incomplete. Of about 170,000 clones in the sample, under 75% are singletons; the top ten hold approximately 7.1%. In germline, CDR1 is SGDLS, CDR2 YYNGEE. The CDR3 consists of 17 residues. This TCR derives from a man aged 35-49 years in good health and CMV-seropositive. Sequenced: PBMCs. This chain joins TRBV9 and TRBJ1-2, with a weak D call TRBD1 (5 bases). The CDR3 here is CASSPGGGVRANYGYTF. DNA of the CDR3: TGTGCCAGCAGCCCTGGTGGAGGGGTCAGGGCTAACTATGGCTACACTTTC.